This entry is about one T cell receptor beta chain. The entry originates in a study of blood T cell repertoires in COVID-19. As for the study in general: Whether acute or convalescent, the COVID-19 samples came from the United States, Italy and Spain.

Sequencing used immunoSEQ multiplex PCR; TCRdb keeps in-frame clones, though not all of them. Here the sample spans some 250,000 clones, roughly nine tenths being singletons. CDR3 length: 13 amino acids. The germline V and J ends were trimmed by 3 bases and 4 bases, with 10 bases remaining between them. CDR1 and CDR2 (germline): LNHDA, SQIVND (reference sequence). The rearrangement uses TRBV19 and TRBJ2-7; D unresolved. The sequenced sample was peripheral blood. The origin of this receptor is a man in his 60s with acute or convalescent COVID-19. CDR3 in DNA: TGTGCCAGTAGTATGGCTAGTTTTTACGAGCAGTACTTC. Translating gives CASSMASFYEQYF.